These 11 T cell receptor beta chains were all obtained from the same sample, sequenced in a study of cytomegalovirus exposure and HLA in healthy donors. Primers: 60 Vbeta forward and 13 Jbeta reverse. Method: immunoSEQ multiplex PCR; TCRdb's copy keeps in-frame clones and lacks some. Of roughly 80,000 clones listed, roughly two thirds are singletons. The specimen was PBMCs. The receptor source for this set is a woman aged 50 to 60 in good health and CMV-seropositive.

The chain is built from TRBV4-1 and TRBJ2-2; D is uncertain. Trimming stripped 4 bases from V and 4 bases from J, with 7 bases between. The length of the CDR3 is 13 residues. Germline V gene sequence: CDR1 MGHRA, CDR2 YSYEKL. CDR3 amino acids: CASSLRATGELFF. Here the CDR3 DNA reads TGCGCCAGCAGCCTCCGAGCCACCGGGGAGCTGTTTTTT.

CDR3 DNA: TGTGCCAGCAGCCCTCAGGGGAGGGGGTATGGCTACACCTTC. Translating gives CASSPQGRGYGYTF. The chain combines TRBV28 with TRBJ1-2; TRBD1 is a possible D gene (6 bases). The CDR3 has 14 amino acids. Trimming removed 6 bases at V and 5 bases at J, with 16 bases between. Looked up from germline, CDR1 is MDHEN and CDR2 is SYDVKM.

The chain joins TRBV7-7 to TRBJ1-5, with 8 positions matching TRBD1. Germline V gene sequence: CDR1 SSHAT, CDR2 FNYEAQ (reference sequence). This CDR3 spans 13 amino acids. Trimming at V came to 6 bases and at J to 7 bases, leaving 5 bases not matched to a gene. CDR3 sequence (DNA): TGTGCCAGCAGTTTATACAGGGGGCAGCCCCAGCATTTT. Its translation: CASSLYRGQPQHF.

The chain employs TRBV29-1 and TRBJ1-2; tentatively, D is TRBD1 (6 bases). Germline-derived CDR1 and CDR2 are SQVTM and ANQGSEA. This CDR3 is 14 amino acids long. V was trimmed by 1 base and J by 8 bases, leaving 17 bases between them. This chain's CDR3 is CSVEGQEMTGGYTF. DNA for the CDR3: TGCAGCGTTGAAGGACAGGAGATGACTGGCGGCTACACCTTC.

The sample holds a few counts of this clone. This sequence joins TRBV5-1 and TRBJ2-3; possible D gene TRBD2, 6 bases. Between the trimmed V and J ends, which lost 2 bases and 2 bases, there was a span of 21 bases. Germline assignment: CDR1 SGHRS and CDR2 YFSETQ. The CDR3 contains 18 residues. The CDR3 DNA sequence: TGCGCCAGCAGCTTAAAGGCACCCGGAGGGGCCACCACAGATACGCAGTATTTT. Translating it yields CASSLKAPGGATTDTQYF.

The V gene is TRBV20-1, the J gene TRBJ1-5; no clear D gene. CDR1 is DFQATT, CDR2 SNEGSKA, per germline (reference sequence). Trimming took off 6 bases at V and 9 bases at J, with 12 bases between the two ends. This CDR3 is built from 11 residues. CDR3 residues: CSARIEGPQHF. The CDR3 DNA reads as TGCAGTGCCAGGATAGAAGGGCCCCAGCATTTT.

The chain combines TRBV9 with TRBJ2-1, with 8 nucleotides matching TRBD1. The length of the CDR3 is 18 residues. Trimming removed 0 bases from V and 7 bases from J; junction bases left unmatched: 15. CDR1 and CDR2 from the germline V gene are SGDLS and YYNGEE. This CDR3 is CASSVAVYRRGRGNEQFF. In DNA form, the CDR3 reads TGTGCCAGCAGCGTAGCTGTTTACCGCAGGGGGCGGGGAAATGAGCAGTTCTTC.

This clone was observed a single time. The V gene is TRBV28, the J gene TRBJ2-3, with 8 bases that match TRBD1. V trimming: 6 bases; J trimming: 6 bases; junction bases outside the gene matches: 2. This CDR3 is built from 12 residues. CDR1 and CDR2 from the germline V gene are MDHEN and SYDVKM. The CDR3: CASRTGADTQYF. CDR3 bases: TGTGCCAGCAGGACAGGGGCCGATACGCAGTATTTT.

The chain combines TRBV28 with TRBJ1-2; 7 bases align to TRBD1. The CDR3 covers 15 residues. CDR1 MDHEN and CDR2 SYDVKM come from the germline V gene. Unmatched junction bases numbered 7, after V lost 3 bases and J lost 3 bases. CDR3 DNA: TGTGCCAGCAGTTTCCCCGCTGACAGGGACTATGGCTACACCTTC. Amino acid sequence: CASSFPADRDYGYTF.

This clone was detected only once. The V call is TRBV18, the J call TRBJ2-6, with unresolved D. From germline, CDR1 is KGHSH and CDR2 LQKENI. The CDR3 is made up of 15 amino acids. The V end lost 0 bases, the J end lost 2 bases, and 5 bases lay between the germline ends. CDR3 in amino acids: CASSPPSAGANVLTF. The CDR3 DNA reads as TGTGCCAGCTCACCACCGAGTGCTGGGGCCAACGTCCTGACTTTC.

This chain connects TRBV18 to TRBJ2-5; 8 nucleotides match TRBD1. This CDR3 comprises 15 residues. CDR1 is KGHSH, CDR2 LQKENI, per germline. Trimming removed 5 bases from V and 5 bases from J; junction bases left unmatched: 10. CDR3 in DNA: TGTGCCAGCTCAAAACCGGACAGGGTCGGGGAGACCCAGTACTTC. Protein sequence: CASSKPDRVGETQYF.